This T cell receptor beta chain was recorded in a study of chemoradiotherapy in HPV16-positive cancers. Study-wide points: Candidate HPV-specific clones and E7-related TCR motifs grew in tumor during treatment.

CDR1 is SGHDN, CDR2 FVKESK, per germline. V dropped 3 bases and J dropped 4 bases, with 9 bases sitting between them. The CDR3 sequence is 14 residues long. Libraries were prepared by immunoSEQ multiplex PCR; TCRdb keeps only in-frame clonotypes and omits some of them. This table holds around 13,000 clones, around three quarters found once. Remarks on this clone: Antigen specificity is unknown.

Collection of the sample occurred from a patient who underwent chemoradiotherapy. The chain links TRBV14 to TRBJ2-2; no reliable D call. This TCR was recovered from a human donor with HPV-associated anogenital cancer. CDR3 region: CASSQVTGTGELFF. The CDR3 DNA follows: TGTGCCAGCAGCCAGGTCACCGGCACCGGGGAGCTGTTTTTT.